This entry lists 31 T cell receptor beta chains sequenced from one sample in a study of T-cell reconstitution after alpha-beta-depleted transplantation in children. A library of TCRbeta sequences, prepared with unique molecular identifiers, was generated. TCRdb itself ran the PCR reads through MiXCR, one entry per CDR3 protein. The table includes about 980,000 distinct CDR3 sequences, roughly 29% detected once. Specimen: PBMCs, mostly from graft donor cells, collected 360 days after TCRalphabeta/CD19-depleted stem cell transplant. All receptors come from a boy under three years old who had a stem cell transplant for SCID, so the T cells may come from the graft donor.

This clonotype showed up just a few times. The rearrangement uses TRBV29-1 and TRBJ2-7; 7 bases are a match to TRBD1. The CDR3 extends over 12 amino acids. CDR1 and CDR2 (germline): SQVTM, ANQGSEA. The trim removed 4 bases at V and 2 bases at J, leaving 2 bases unmatched. CDR3 sequence: CSVADRTYEQYF. CDR3 DNA: TGCAGCGTTGCGGACAGGACCTACGAGCAGTACTTC.

The rearrangement uses TRBV5-1 and TRBJ2-2, with unresolved D. Looked up from germline, CDR1 is SGHRS and CDR2 is YFSETQ. The ends were cut back, 4 bases at V and 4 bases at J, with 8 bases in the middle. The CDR3 totals 13 residues. CDR3 sequence reads: CASSHQPTGELFF. CDR3 sequence (DNA): TGCGCCAGCAGCCACCAGCCCACCGGGGAGCTGTTTTTT.

The genes are TRBV5-5 and TRBJ2-7; a weak D match, TRBD1 (6 bases). V was pared by 2 bases and J by 3 bases, with 12 bases between. There are 14 residues in the CDR3. Germline lookup yields CDR1 SGHKS and CDR2 YYEKEE (reference sequence). The CDR3 loop is CASSFLGTIYEQYF. The CDR3 coding sequence is TGTGCCAGCAGCTTCCTCGGGACAATCTACGAGCAGTACTTC.

The V call is TRBV18, the J call TRBJ1-6; maybe TRBD1 (6 bases). Trimming took off 4 bases at V and 8 bases at J, with 12 bases between the two ends. The CDR3 length is 14 residues. The germline V gene has CDR1 KGHSH and CDR2 LQKENI. The CDR3 is CASSLQGWDSPLHF. As DNA, the CDR3 is TGTGCCAGCTCACTGCAGGGGTGGGATTCACCCCTCCACTTT.

The chain combines TRBV4-2 with TRBJ1-1, with D tentatively TRBD1 (6 bases). CDR3 length equals 15 residues. CDR1 is LGHNA, CDR2 YNFKEQ, per germline. V was pared by 3 bases and J by 7 bases, with 18 bases between. CDR3 bases: TGTGCCAGCAGCCAGTCCGGAAGGGGGGCCGGTGAAGCTTTCTTT. Residues: CASSQSGRGAGEAFF.

This clonotype was observed a few times. The chain couples TRBV2 to TRBJ2-1, with D possibly called TRBD1 or TRBD2 (5 bases each). The CDR3 consists of 16 residues. Germline V lookup: CDR1 SNHLY, CDR2 FYNNEI. V was cut by 5 bases and J by 5 bases, with 19 bases left in between. CDR3 sequence (DNA): TGTGCCAGCAGTAGGGACGGTGGAAGTTTAAACAATGAGCAGTTCTTC. Amino acid sequence: CASSRDGGSLNNEQFF. Complete variable domain (other parts from reference TRBV2 and TRBJ2-1): EPEVTQTPSHQVTQMGQEVILRCVPISNHLYFYWYRQILGQKVEFLVSFYNNEISEKSEIFDDQFSVERPDGSNFTLKIRSTKLEDSAMYFCASSRDGGSLNNEQFFGPGTRLTVL.

The chain links TRBV7-2 to TRBJ2-5; D gene uncertain. Trimming cost V 1 base and J 7 bases, with 10 bases left between them. CDR1 and CDR2 from the germline V gene are SGHTA and FQGNSA. The CDR3 sequence is 13 residues long. CDR3 in amino acids: CASSLGPHGTQYF. The CDR3 DNA follows: TGTGCCAGCAGCTTAGGCCCTCACGGGACCCAGTACTTC.

This clonotype was detected only a few times. This chain connects TRBV29-1 to TRBJ2-7; 8 bases are a match to TRBD1. The CDR3 sequence is 14 residues long. The V gene end was trimmed by 5 bases and the J gene end by 4 bases; junction bases not matched to a gene: 10. From germline, CDR1 is SQVTM and CDR2 ANQGSEA. The CDR3 coding sequence is TGCAGCGTTAGCCCCCGAGACAGGGGATACGAGCAGTACTTC. Translated, it gives CSVSPRDRGYEQYF.

The V and J genes are TRBV4-2 and TRBJ2-7; the match to TRBD1 covers 8 bases. Trimming took 5 bases from V and 2 from J; bases not matched to a gene: 8. Germline V lookup: CDR1 LGHNA, CDR2 YNFKEQ. The CDR3 runs to 15 residues. The CDR3 is CASSEGTGPTYEQYF. CDR3 DNA: TGTGCCAGCAGCGAAGGGACAGGACCCACCTACGAGCAGTACTTC.

CDR3 nucleotides: TGTGCCACCAGTGATCAGATAGACAGCTCTGGGGCCAACGTCCTGACTTTC. Protein sequence: CATSDQIDSSGANVLTF. This chain links TRBV24-1 with TRBJ2-6; tentatively, D is TRBD1 (5 bases). The CDR3 is 17 residues long. V was pared by 3 bases and J by 0 bases, with 11 bases between. CDR1 and CDR2 from the germline V gene are KGHDR and SFDVKD.

The chain joins TRBV27 to TRBJ1-3; the D is unclear. V lost 5 bases to trimming and J lost 1 base, with 9 bases between them. The CDR3 is made up of 14 amino acids. Per germline, CDR1 MNHEY and CDR2 SMNVEV (reference sequence). CDR3 in amino acids: CASSPWSSGNTIYF. CDR3 nucleotide sequence: TGTGCCAGCAGTCCATGGAGTTCTGGAAACACCATATATTTT.

This clonotype has a handful of counts. The chain combines TRBV4-1 with TRBJ2-7; the match to TRBD1 covers 8 bases. Germline assignment: CDR1 MGHRA and CDR2 YSYEKL. The CDR3 runs to 16 residues. V trimming: 4 bases; J trimming: 4 bases; junction bases outside the gene matches: 12. CDR3 sequence reads: CASSRYSDRAPYEQYF. CDR3 bases: TGCGCCAGCAGCCGGTATTCGGACAGGGCCCCGTACGAGCAGTACTTC.

This rearrangement joins TRBV12-3 or TRBV12-4 to TRBJ2-2; no firm D call. The CDR3 has 11 residues. V was pared by 6 bases and J by 6 bases, with 5 bases between. CDR3 sequence: CASRLAGELFF. The CDR3 DNA is TGTGCCAGCAGGCTAGCCGGGGAGCTGTTTTTT.

This clonotype was counted many times. This chain uses TRBV5-1 with TRBJ1-6; 9 bases fit TRBD1. Looked up from germline, CDR1 is SGHRS and CDR2 is YFSETQ. This CDR3 is 15 amino acids long. Trimming cost V 0 bases and J 7 bases; bases outside gene matches: 2. CDR3 coding DNA: TGCGCCAGCAGCTTGGCCGGGACAGGGAATTCACCCCTCCACTTT. Translated: CASSLAGTGNSPLHF. Based on the CDR3 plus reference TRBV5-1 and TRBJ1-6, the full variable domain is KAGVTQTPRYLIKTRGQQVTLSCSPISGHRSVSWYQQTPGQGLQFLFEYFSETQRNKGNFPGRFSGRQFSNSRSEMNVSTLELGDSALYLCASSLAGTGNSPLHFGNGTRLTVT.

This clonotype was seen a few times. The chain employs TRBV9 and TRBJ1-1, with D perhaps matching TRBD1 (6 bases). V was clipped by 4 bases and J by 1 base, with 11 bases between them. The CDR3 loop spans 14 amino acids. Germline V gene lookup returns CDR1 SGDLS and CDR2 YYNGEE. The CDR3 DNA reads TGTGCCAGCAGCAACAGGGTAGGGAACACTGAAGCTTTCTTT. Protein product: CASSNRVGNTEAFF.

The V call is TRBV9, the J call TRBJ2-5; D unresolved. V lost 0 bases and J 5 bases, leaving 14 bases between the germline ends. The CDR3 has 15 residues. Per germline, CDR1 SGDLS and CDR2 YYNGEE. The CDR3 sequence: CASSVGPRGLETQYF. DNA for the CDR3: TGTGCCAGCAGCGTAGGCCCCCGCGGTCTGGAGACCCAGTACTTC.

The CDR3 DNA follows: TGCAGCGTCGCACCCGGGACAAGGTCTGGGGAGCAGTTCTTC. This codes for CSVAPGTRSGEQFF. V usage is TRBV29-1 and J usage is TRBJ2-1, with D perhaps matching TRBD1 (6 bases). The CDR3 loop spans 14 amino acids. In germline, CDR1 is SQVTM, CDR2 ANQGSEA. The germline V and J ends were trimmed by 6 bases and 10 bases, with 22 bases remaining between them.

This clonotype has more than one count but fewer than ten. The chain couples TRBV4-2 to TRBJ2-5; D may correspond to TRBD1 or TRBD2 (6 bases each). The CDR3 contains 18 residues. Deletions cut 0 bases from V and 0 bases from J, with 17 bases between. CDR1 is LGHNA and CDR2 is YNFKEQ in the germline V gene. For the CDR3, the DNA is TGTGCCAGCAGCCAAGATTGGGGGGCAGCGGAAAACCAAGAGACCCAGTACTTC. Amino acids: CASSQDWGAAENQETQYF.

V is TRBV4-2 and J is TRBJ2-3; 13 bases map to TRBD2. With V trimmed by 3 bases and J by 2 bases, 2 bases remained unmatched. In germline, CDR1 is LGHNA, CDR2 YNFKEQ. This CDR3 comprises 16 residues. The chain's CDR3 is CASSQGLAGNTDTQYF. The CDR3 region has the DNA TGTGCCAGCAGCCAGGGACTAGCGGGAAACACAGATACGCAGTATTTT.

The genes are TRBV7-8 and TRBJ2-1; a weak D match, TRBD2 (5 bases). This CDR3 has 17 residues. CDR1 is SGHVS and CDR2 is FQNEAQ in the germline V gene. Trimming pared 5 bases from V and 3 bases from J, leaving 20 bases between. DNA of the CDR3: TGTGCCAGCAGCCCCCTGGGGTGGGGAGACCTCTACAATGAGCAGTTCTTC. This encodes CASSPLGWGDLYNEQFF.

V and J are TRBV5-6 and TRBJ1-1; maybe TRBD1 (5 bases). Germline CDR1 reads SGHDT; CDR2 reads YYEEEE. Trimming took off 0 bases at V and 6 bases at J, with 18 bases between the two ends. This CDR3 region has 16 residues. CDR3 nucleotide sequence: TGTGCCAGCAGCTTGGGTGGGGGAGATAGGTGGGCTGAAGCTTTCTTT. It encodes CASSLGGGDRWAEAFF.

This chain joins TRBV28 and TRBJ1-2; possibly TRBD1 for D (5 bases). V dropped 3 bases and J dropped 2 bases, with 19 bases sitting between them. The germline CDR1 and CDR2 sequences are MDHEN and SYDVKM. The CDR3 sequence is 17 residues long. For the CDR3, the DNA is TGTGCCAGCAGTTTTATGGGGGGAAGAGGTTTCAACTATGGCTACACCTTC. Its translation: CASSFMGGRGFNYGYTF.

This clonotype was detected a few times. The chain joins TRBV5-1 to TRBJ1-1; weak D call: TRBD1 (5 bases). The CDR3 length is 14 residues. The ends were cut back, 2 bases at V and 8 bases at J, with 16 bases in the middle. Looked up from germline, CDR1 is SGHRS and CDR2 is YFSETQ. The CDR3 sequence: CASSFSGAGLEAFF. The CDR3, as DNA: TGCGCCAGCAGCTTCTCCGGGGCAGGCCTCGAAGCTTTCTTT. The complete variable domain, with remaining parts taken from reference TRBV5-1 and TRBJ1-1, reads KAGVTQTPRYLIKTRGQQVTLSCSPISGHRSVSWYQQTPGQGLQFLFEYFSETQRNKGNFPGRFSGRQFSNSRSEMNVSTLELGDSALYLCASSFSGAGLEAFFGQGTRLTVV.

The chain has TRBV7-8 and TRBJ2-1; the D gene is possibly TRBD2 (5 bases). Trimming shortened V by 4 bases and J by 15 bases, and 19 bases separated the two germline ends. Germline loops: CDR1 SGHVS, CDR2 FQNEAQ. This CDR3 has 13 amino acids. CDR3 loop: CASSSQEGECPFF. CDR3 coding DNA: TGTGCCAGCAGCTCCCAAGAGGGTGAGTGTCCGTTCTTC.

J is TRBJ2-3 and V is TRBV4-1; 9 positions match TRBD2. Germline lookup yields CDR1 MGHRA and CDR2 YSYEKL. The CDR3 runs 16 residues. V lost 0 bases to trimming and J lost 8 bases; unmatched junction nucleotides: 9. The CDR3 coding sequence is TGCGCCAGCAGCCAAGATGTAGCGGGGGCCATAGCTACGCAGTATTTT. Its protein product is CASSQDVAGAIATQYF.

The CDR3 nucleotides read TGTGCCAGCAGCTTAGGTCTGGGCAAGGAGACCCAGTACTTC. Its protein product is CASSLGLGKETQYF. The rearrangement links TRBV7-9 to TRBJ2-5; D uncertain. The CDR3 has 14 amino acids. Per the germline V gene, CDR1 is SEHNR and CDR2 is FQNEAQ (reference sequence). Between the trimmed V and J ends, which lost 1 base and 5 bases, there was a span of 11 bases.

The sample holds a few counts of this clonotype. The chain carries TRBV4-3 and TRBJ2-2, with D perhaps being TRBD1 or TRBD2 (6 bases each). The ends were cut back, 4 bases at V and 7 bases at J, with 13 bases in the middle. The CDR3 runs to 14 residues. Germline V gene data show CDR1 as LGHNA and CDR2 as YSLEER. The chain's CDR3 is CASSLEGGVGELFF. DNA for the CDR3: TGCGCCAGCAGCCTTGAGGGGGGTGTCGGGGAGCTGTTTTTT.

This clonotype was recorded a few times. The rearrangement links TRBV10-3 to TRBJ2-5; D uncertain. Germline-derived CDR1 and CDR2 are ENHRY and SYGVKD. Trimming took off 5 bases at V and 5 bases at J, with 12 bases between the two ends. The CDR3 is made up of 13 amino acids. As DNA, the CDR3 is TGTGCCATCAGTCCCGACCGGATCGAGACCCAGTACTTC. Protein: CAISPDRIETQYF.

In DNA, the CDR3 is TGCGCCAGCAGCTTGGGGCTCCCTGGCAATGAGCAGTTCTTC. It translates to CASSLGLPGNEQFF. This sequence joins TRBV5-1 and TRBJ2-1; the D is unclear. V was pared by 0 bases and J by 6 bases, with 10 bases between. Germline CDR1 is SGHRS and CDR2 is YFSETQ. The CDR3 has 14 residues. Looking up the rest from reference TRBV5-1 and TRBJ2-1 gives the full variable domain: KAGVTQTPRYLIKTRGQQVTLSCSPISGHRSVSWYQQTPGQGLQFLFEYFSETQRNKGNFPGRFSGRQFSNSRSEMNVSTLELGDSALYLCASSLGLPGNEQFFGPGTRLTVL.

This clonotype was recorded a few times. This rearrangement joins TRBV4-3 to TRBJ2-7; 9 bases align to TRBD2. Trimming at V came to 0 bases and at J to 6 bases, leaving 12 bases not matched to a gene. This CDR3 comprises 17 residues. Germline V gene lookup returns CDR1 LGHNA and CDR2 YSLEER. The CDR3 DNA sequence: TGCGCCAGCAGCCAAGATCGCGGGAGGGTCGGGACTCCCGAGCAGTACTTC. Encoded protein: CASSQDRGRVGTPEQYF.

The chain couples TRBV6-2 or TRBV6-3 to TRBJ1-2; D is possibly TRBD1 (6 bases). The CDR3 is 15 residues long. Looked up from germline, CDR1 is MNHEY and CDR2 is SVGEGT. Deletions cut 6 bases from V and 2 bases from J, with 16 bases between. The chain's CDR3 is CASSRDGTRNYGYTF. In DNA form, the CDR3 reads TGTGCCAGCAGCCGAGATGGGACACGGAACTATGGCTACACCTTC.